This is a list of T cell receptor beta chains from one sample in a study of shared clonotypes between healthy human individuals. Sequencing used immunoSEQ multiplex PCR; TCRdb keeps in-frame clones, though not all of them. The sample includes approximately 2.5 million clones, around 94% of them seen just once. Sequencing was carried out using naive CD4+ T cells sorted from blood. These receptor sequences come from a young man in good health. Both conserved end residues are part of each CDR3. The D gene is left open where the match is weak. Clone size is shown for a subset of rows, as once, few, many or a class of expanded clone.

NA	TRBV30	NA	TRBJ2-7	TGTGCCTGGAGTCCTGTAAGGGAGCAGTACTTC	CAWSPVREQYF
NA	TRBV5-1	once	TRBJ2-3	TGCGCCAGCAGCTTGGGTTGGACAGATACGCAGTATTTT	CASSLGWTDTQYF
TRBD2	TRBV5-1	NA	TRBJ2-1	TGCGCCAGCACCAAGGAGGGACTAGCGGGCTTCTACAATGAGCAGTTCTTC	CASTKEGLAGFYNEQFF
TRBD2	TRBV28	NA	TRBJ2-4	TGTGCCAGCAGTTCGTCGGGGGGTTACAAAAACATTCAGTACTTC	CASSSSGGYKNIQYF
NA	TRBV19	NA	TRBJ1-1	TGTGCCAGTAGTTCTCTTGGAGCAAAACGCACTGAAGCTTTCTTT	CASSSLGAKRTEAFF
TRBD2	TRBV11-2	NA	TRBJ2-3	TGTGCCAGCAGCATGAGCGGGAGGGCCTCAGATACGCAGTATTTT	CASSMSGRASDTQYF
NA	TRBV6-5	NA	TRBJ2-1	TGTGCCAGCAGGGGGCTCAGCTCCTACAATGAGCAGTTCTTC	CASRGLSSYNEQFF
TRBD1	TRBV5-1	NA	TRBJ1-2	TGCGCCAGCAGCACATTACCGGGACAGGCTAACTATGGCTACACCTTC	CASSTLPGQANYGYTF
NA	TRBV5-1	NA	TRBJ2-2	TGCGCCAGCAGCTGGGGGCCAACGGACACCGGGGAGCTGTTTTTT	CASSWGPTDTGELFF
TRBD1	TRBV15	NA	TRBJ2-3	TGTGCCACCGGGGCCGGACAGGGGGCCGCAGATACGCAGTATTTT	CATGAGQGAADTQYF
TRBD1	TRBV28	NA	TRBJ1-2	TGTGCCAGCAGTTTCTTCAGGGGGCTAGTCTATGGCTACACCTTC	CASSFFRGLVYGYTF
NA	TRBV2	NA	TRBJ1-4	TGTGCCAGCAACGAGGGGAGTCTTGAAAAACTGTTTTTT	CASNEGSLEKLFF
TRBD1	TRBV6-5	NA	TRBJ2-5	TGTGCCAGCAGTTACGGACAGGGTCAAGAGACCCAGTACTTC	CASSYGQGQETQYF